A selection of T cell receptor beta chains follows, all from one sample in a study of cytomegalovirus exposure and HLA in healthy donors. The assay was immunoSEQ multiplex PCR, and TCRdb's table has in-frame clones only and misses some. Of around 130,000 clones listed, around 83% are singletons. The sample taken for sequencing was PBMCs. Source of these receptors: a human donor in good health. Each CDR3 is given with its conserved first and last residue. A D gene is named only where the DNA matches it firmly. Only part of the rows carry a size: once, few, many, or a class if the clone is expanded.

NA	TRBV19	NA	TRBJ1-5	TGTGCCAGTACCTGGGGGACACAATATAGCAATCAGCCCCAGCATTTT	CASTWGTQYSNQPQHF
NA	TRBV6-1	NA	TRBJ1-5	TGTGCCAGCAGTGGAGCGGGGAGTATAGGCAATCAGCCCCAGCATTTT	CASSGAGSIGNQPQHF
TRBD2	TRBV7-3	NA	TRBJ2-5	TGTGCCAGCAGCCCGGGACTAGCGGGGTCCTTCGGAGAGACCCAGTACTTC	CASSPGLAGSFGETQYF
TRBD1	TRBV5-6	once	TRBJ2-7	TGTGCCAGCAGCTTGGCGGGACAGTCCTACGAGCAGTACTTC	CASSLAGQSYEQYF
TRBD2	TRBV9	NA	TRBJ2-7	TGTGCCAGCAGCGCCGGATCGGGGGGCTACGAGCAGTACTTC	CASSAGSGGYEQYF
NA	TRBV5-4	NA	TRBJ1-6	TGTGCCAGCAGCTCTGCAGGGGTAACACCCCTCCACTTT	CASSSAGVTPLHF
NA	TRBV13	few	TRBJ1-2	TGTGCCAGCAGCTTAGATGGATTGGAGTTCTTC	CASSLDGLEFF
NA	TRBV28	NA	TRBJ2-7	TGTGCCAGCAGCCCTACAGGGCCCACCTACGAGCAGTACTTC	CASSPTGPTYEQYF
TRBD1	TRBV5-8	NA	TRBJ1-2	TGTGCCAGCAGCTTGGGCCCAACAGGGGGTTTCACCGGTGGCTACACCTTC	CASSLGPTGGFTGGYTF
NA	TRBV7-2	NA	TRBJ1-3	TGTGCCAGCAGCCCACTTCCTCCAGGGTCCGGAAACACCATATATTTT	CASSPLPPGSGNTIYF
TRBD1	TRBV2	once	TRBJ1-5	TGTGCCAGCTCAGACAGGGCGAATGTCAATCAGCCCCAGCATTTT	CASSDRANVNQPQHF
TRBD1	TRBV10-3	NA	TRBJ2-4	TGTGCCATCAGTGACTCAGGGGGCGCAGACATTCAGTACTTC	CAISDSGGADIQYF
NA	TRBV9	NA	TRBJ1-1	TGTGCCAGCAGCGGCCTTGGGGGCCAAGGAGGTGAAGCTTTCTTT	CASSGLGGQGGEAFF
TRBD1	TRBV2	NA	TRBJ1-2	TGTGCCAGCAGTGTTGCGAGGGGGCAAAACTATGGCTACACCTTC	CASSVARGQNYGYTF
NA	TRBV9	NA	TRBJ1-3	TGTGCCAGCAGCGTAGCGGGGACACCGTCCCGGTCTGGAAACACCATATATTTT	CASSVAGTPSRSGNTIYF
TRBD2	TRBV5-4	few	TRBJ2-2	TGTGCCAGCAGCTTGGCTAGCGGGGGCCTTAGTTTCGGGGAGCTGTTTTTT	CASSLASGGLSFGELFF
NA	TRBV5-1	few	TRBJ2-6	TGCGCCAGCAGCTTGGGTCAGGCTGGGGCCAACGTCCTGACTTTC	CASSLGQAGANVLTF
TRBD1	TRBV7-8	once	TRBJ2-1	TGTGCCAGCAGCTTTACCGGGACAGGGCCCCTCCGATGGTTCTTC	CASSFTGTGPLRWFF
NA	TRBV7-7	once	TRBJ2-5	TGTGCTAGCAGCTTGGCCAGGGGTTTGGAGGAGACCCAGTACTTC	CASSLARGLEETQYF
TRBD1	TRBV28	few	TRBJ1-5	TGTGCCAGCAGTTTATGGACAGGGGAACAAAGTCAGCCCCAGCATTTT	CASSLWTGEQSQPQHF
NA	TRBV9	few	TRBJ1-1	TGTGCCAGCAGCGCGACCGGGGAGGACACTGAAGCTTTCTTT	CASSATGEDTEAFF
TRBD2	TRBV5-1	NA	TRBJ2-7	TGCGCCAGCAGCTTGATCCAGCGGGGGGTCTACGAGCAGTACTTC	CASSLIQRGVYEQYF
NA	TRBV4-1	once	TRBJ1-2	TGCGCCAGCAGCCAAGACCTGGACAGACACCTTGGCTACACCTTC	CASSQDLDRHLGYTF
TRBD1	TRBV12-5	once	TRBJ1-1	TGTGCTAGTGGGGGACAGGGGGACACTGAAGCTTTCTTT	CASGGQGDTEAFF
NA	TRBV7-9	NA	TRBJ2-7	TGTGCCAGCAGCTTTGAACAGGGTGGGACCTACGAGCAGTACTTC	CASSFEQGGTYEQYF
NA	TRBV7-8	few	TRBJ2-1	TGTGCCAGCAGCTTAGATCCGGGAAAGCAGTTCTTC	CASSLDPGKQFF
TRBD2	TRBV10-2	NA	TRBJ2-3	TGCGCCAGCAGCCCCAGTAGCGGGGGGTACACGCAGTATTTT	CASSPSSGGYTQYF
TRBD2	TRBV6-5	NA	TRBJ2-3	TGTGCCAGCAGAGGACTAGTAAATCCAGATACGCAGTATTTT	CASRGLVNPDTQYF
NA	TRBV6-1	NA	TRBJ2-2	TGTGCCAGCAGCTACGACAGGCCGAACACCGGGGAGCTGTTTTTT	CASSYDRPNTGELFF
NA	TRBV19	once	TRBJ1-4	TGTGCCAGTAGTATAGTAGCCGGCCCTGAAAAACTGTTTTTT	CASSIVAGPEKLFF
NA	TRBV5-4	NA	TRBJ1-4	TGTGCCAGCAGCCCGGAGACAGCCTCTAATGAAAAACTGTTTTTT	CASSPETASNEKLFF
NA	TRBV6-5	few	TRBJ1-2	TGTGCCAGCATCCCGGTGGCGGGGATAGATGGCTACACCTTC	CASIPVAGIDGYTF
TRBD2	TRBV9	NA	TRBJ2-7	TGTGCCAGCAGCGAGGGGAGAGGGACTACCTACGAGCAGTACTTC	CASSEGRGTTYEQYF
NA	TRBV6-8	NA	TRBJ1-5	TGTGCCAGCAGCCCCGAACAGCCCAATCAGCCCCAGCATTTT	CASSPEQPNQPQHF
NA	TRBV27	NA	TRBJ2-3	TGTGCCAGCAGAACTATAGCGGCTGCAGATACGCAGTATTTT	CASRTIAAADTQYF
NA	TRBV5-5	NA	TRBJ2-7	TGTGCCAGCAGCTTCCGCTGGGCCACACAATTCTCCTACGAGCAGTACTTC	CASSFRWATQFSYEQYF
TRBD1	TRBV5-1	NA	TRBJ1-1	TGCGCCAGCAGCCCGGACAGGGAACTACTTAACACTGAAGCTTTCTTT	CASSPDRELLNTEAFF